These 19 T cell receptor beta chains came from one sample sequenced in a study of blood T cell repertoires in COVID-19. TCRdb's copy holds only in-frame clones and misses some; the assay was immunoSEQ multiplex PCR. The repertoire holds approximately 130,000 clones, around 63% seen once, with about 2.2% in the top ten. The source material was peripheral blood. The receptor source for this set is a woman aged 70-85 years with acute or convalescent COVID-19.

The CDR3 DNA reads TGCGCCAGCAGCCGGTACGGGGGGGCGGCGGACGAGCAGTACTTC. Amino acids: CASSRYGGAADEQYF. The chain carries TRBV4-1 and TRBJ2-7; 8 bases agree with TRBD2. The germline CDR1 and CDR2 sequences are MGHRA and YSYEKL. The CDR3 is 15 residues long. With V trimmed by 4 bases and J by 5 bases, 10 bases remained unmatched.

The genes are TRBV10-3 and TRBJ2-5; 8 nucleotides agree with TRBD2. The germline V gene has CDR1 ENHRY and CDR2 SYGVKD. Trimming removed 6 bases from V and 5 bases from J; junction bases left unmatched: 5. The CDR3 loop spans 13 amino acids. The CDR3 here is CAISPAGEETQYF. CDR3 sequence (DNA): TGTGCCATCAGCCCAGCGGGAGAGGAGACCCAGTACTTC.

This clone appeared a few times. The J gene is TRBJ1-2, the V gene TRBV6-5; 7 nucleotides agree with TRBD1. Germline-derived CDR1 and CDR2 are MNHEY and SVGAGI. V was clipped by 6 bases and J by 4 bases; unmatched bases: 5. There are 13 residues in the CDR3. The CDR3 reads CASSIDRAYGYTF. The CDR3 DNA reads as TGTGCCAGCAGCATCGACAGGGCCTATGGCTACACCTTC.

The chain links TRBV5-1 to TRBJ2-4; D is unresolved. Trimming removed 0 bases from V and 8 bases from J, with 9 bases in between. Germline V gene data show CDR1 as SGHRS and CDR2 as YFSETQ. The CDR3 covers 13 residues. The CDR3 loop reads CASSLGQQDIQYF. DNA of the CDR3: TGCGCCAGCAGCTTGGGGCAACAAGACATTCAGTACTTC.

The rearrangement joins TRBV13 to TRBJ2-5; 10 bases are a match to TRBD2. CDR1 PRHDT and CDR2 FYEKMQ come from the germline V gene (reference sequence). The trim removed 2 bases at V and 3 bases at J, leaving 9 bases unmatched. This CDR3 has 17 amino acids. Here the CDR3 DNA reads TGTGCCAGCAGCTTATTGGGACGAGGACTAGCGGAAGAGACCCAGTACTTC. Amino acids: CASSLLGRGLAEETQYF.

The rearrangement uses TRBV5-1 and TRBJ2-1, with 11 positions matching TRBD2. Germline V gives CDR1 SGHRS, CDR2 YFSETQ. The CDR3 consists of 16 residues. The J segment lost 4 bases and the V segment lost 3 bases, leaving 6 bases of the junction unmatched. The DNA of the CDR3 is TGCGCCAGCAGCTCATCGACTAGCGGGGCTTACAATGAGCAGTTCTTC. Protein product: CASSSSTSGAYNEQFF.

This clone was seen only a few times. The chain combines TRBV6-5 with TRBJ2-1, with D maybe TRBD1 (5 bases). CDR1 and CDR2 from the germline V gene are MNHEY and SVGAGI. CDR3 size: 13 residues. Trimming stripped 4 bases from V and 6 bases from J, with 10 bases between. CDR3 DNA: TGTGCCAGCAGTTGGGGCCTGGGCAATGAGCAGTTCTTC. As protein: CASSWGLGNEQFF.

This sequence joins TRBV27 and TRBJ2-5, with 10 positions matching TRBD2. The CDR3 runs 16 residues. Germline trimming cut 10 bases from V and 7 bases from J; bases unmatched to any gene: 18. CDR1 is MNHEY and CDR2 is SMNVEV in the germline V gene (reference sequence). This CDR3 is CATKTGPSGSLGTQYF. The CDR3 region has the DNA TGTGCCACCAAAACTGGGCCTAGCGGGAGTTTGGGGACCCAGTACTTC.

The rearrangement uses TRBV3-1 (or the pseudogene TRBV3-2) and TRBJ2-7; D is possibly TRBD1 (5 bases). This CDR3 contains 15 residues. Germline-derived CDR1 and CDR2 are LGHDT and YNNKEL (reference sequence). The V end was cut by 0 bases, the J end by 6 bases, with 15 bases between. In DNA form, the CDR3 reads TGTGCCAGCAGCCAAGATAAGGGGATTTGGTTCGAGCAGTACTTC. This translates into CASSQDKGIWFEQYF.

J is TRBJ1-2 and V is TRBV7-9; possible D gene TRBD1, 6 bases. This CDR3 is 18 amino acids long. Deletions cut 11 bases from V and 3 bases from J, with 31 bases between. The germline V gene encodes CDR1 SEHNR and CDR2 FQNEAQ (reference sequence). This CDR3 is CAGGVSGTPINLDYGYTF. The CDR3 DNA reads TGTGCCGGGGGGGTGTCCGGGACACCGATAAACCTTGACTATGGCTACACCTTC.

The chain couples TRBV7-2 to TRBJ2-7, with 9 bases lining up with TRBD2. Trimming at V came to 5 bases and at J to 2 bases, leaving 7 bases not matched to a gene. The germline CDR1 and CDR2 sequences are SGHTA and FQGNSA. This CDR3 has 15 residues. In DNA, the CDR3 is TGTGCCAGCAGCCCTCAGCGGGGGGACACCTACGAGCAGTACTTC. It specifies CASSPQRGDTYEQYF.

V and J are TRBV6-1 and TRBJ2-5, with 11 bases fitting TRBD2. The germline V gene has CDR1 MNHNS and CDR2 SASEGT. The trim removed 2 bases at V and 4 bases at J, leaving 3 bases unmatched. The CDR3 has 15 amino acids. CDR3 nucleotides: TGTGCCAGCAGTGAAACCCTAGCGGGGGGAGAGACCCAGTACTTC. This translates into CASSETLAGGETQYF.

The chain carries TRBV7-2 and TRBJ2-7; no clear D gene. Germline CDR1 SGHTA, CDR2 FQGNSA. The V end was cut by 3 bases, the J end by 0 bases, with 9 bases between. The CDR3 consists of 14 residues. The CDR3 DNA follows: TGTGCCAGCAGCTTGTGGGCAACCTCCTACGAGCAGTACTTC. This codes for CASSLWATSYEQYF.

The chain combines TRBV4-1 with TRBJ1-4, with D perhaps TRBD1 (5 bases). The V end was cut by 0 bases, the J end by 7 bases, with 12 bases between. Germline lookup yields CDR1 MGHRA and CDR2 YSYEKL. This CDR3 is 15 amino acids long. The CDR3 sequence: CASSQDPGQGEKLFF. The CDR3 DNA is TGCGCCAGCAGCCAAGATCCAGGCCAGGGTGAAAAACTGTTTTTT.

The chain links TRBV3-1 (or the pseudogene TRBV3-2) to TRBJ2-3, with D possibly being TRBD2 (7 bases). CDR3 length: 16 amino acids. Trimming took off 0 bases at V and 4 bases at J, with 14 bases between the two ends. Germline-derived CDR1 and CDR2 are LGHDT and YNNKEL (reference sequence). The CDR3 here is CASSQERGAGSDTQYF. Written as DNA, the CDR3 is TGTGCCAGCAGCCAAGAACGGGGGGCCGGGTCAGATACGCAGTATTTT.

J is TRBJ1-4 and V is TRBV7-2; D is undetermined. Germline values: CDR1 SGHTA, CDR2 FQGNSA. V was shortened by 5 bases and J by 2 bases, with 6 bases between the two germline ends. The CDR3 runs to 13 residues. For the CDR3, the DNA is TGTGCCAGCAGCCCCTATACTAATGAAAAACTGTTTTTT. Translation: CASSPYTNEKLFF.

This rearrangement joins TRBV7-3 to TRBJ2-1; perhaps TRBD2 as D (5 bases). Per germline, CDR1 SGHTA and CDR2 FQGTGA. The CDR3 runs to 15 residues. Trimming took 5 bases from V and 2 from J, leaving 13 bases between them. Here the CDR3 DNA reads TGTGCCAGCAGCAAACAAGAGGGCCCCTACAATGAGCAGTTCTTC. It translates to CASSKQEGPYNEQFF.

The table lists this clone with a count of one. The chain recombines TRBV7-2 with TRBJ1-1; 7 nucleotides match TRBD1. Germline V gene data show CDR1 as SGHTA and CDR2 as FQGNSA. Trimming took 5 bases from V and 1 from J; bases not matched to a gene: 19. The CDR3 spans 19 residues. The CDR3 DNA reads as TGTGCCAGCAGCCGTTTCACAACCGGGACAGCCTCACGGAACACTGAAGCTTTCTTT. It encodes CASSRFTTGTASRNTEAFF.

This clone was counted between two and nine times. The chain has TRBV13 and TRBJ2-3; no definite D call. The CDR3 runs 13 residues. Looked up from germline, CDR1 is PRHDT and CDR2 is FYEKMQ (reference sequence). Trimming removed 5 bases from V and 2 bases from J, with 8 bases in between. As DNA, the CDR3 is TGTGCCAGCAGCCCAACAGACACAGATACGCAGTATTTT. It codes for CASSPTDTDTQYF.